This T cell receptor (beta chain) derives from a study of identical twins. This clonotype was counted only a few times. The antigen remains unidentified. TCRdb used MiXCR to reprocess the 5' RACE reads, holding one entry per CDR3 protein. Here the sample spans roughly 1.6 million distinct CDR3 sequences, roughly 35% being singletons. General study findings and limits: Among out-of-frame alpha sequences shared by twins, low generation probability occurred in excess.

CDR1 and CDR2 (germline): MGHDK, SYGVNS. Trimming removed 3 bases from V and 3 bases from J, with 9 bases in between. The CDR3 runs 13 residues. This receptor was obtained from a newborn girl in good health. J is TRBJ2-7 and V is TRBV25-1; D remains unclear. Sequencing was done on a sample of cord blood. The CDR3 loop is CASSDAADYEQYF. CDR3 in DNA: TGTGCCAGCAGTGATGCGGCAGACTACGAGCAGTACTTC.